This T cell receptor beta chain was recovered during a study of shared clonotypes between healthy human individuals. Measured with immunoSEQ multiplex PCR; TCRdb has only the in-frame clones, and not every one. In the table there are about 230,000 clones, 60% to 80% of which are singletons. V was trimmed by 6 bases and J by 4 bases, leaving 18 bases between them. The CDR3 sequence is 15 residues long. CDR1 and CDR2 (germline): SGHRS, YFSETQ. This clone has a count of ten or more. This receptor was taken from a man aged 25-40 years in good health. The gene calls are TRBV5-1 and TRBJ2-3; D gene unclear. Sample: memory CD4+ T cells sorted from blood. Subset given: CD45RA-negative fraction. The CDR3 loop reads CASISHPSNPDTQYF. CDR3 in DNA: TGCGCCAGCATTTCGCACCCCTCAAATCCAGATACGCAGTATTTT.